Listed below are T cell receptor beta chains from one sample, sequenced in a study of T cells in Graves' hyperthyroidism and ophthalmopathy. Via MiXCR, TCRdb re-called the multiplex PCR reads, giving one row per CDR3 protein. The sample records hundreds of thousands of distinct CDR3 sequences, approximately 14% being singletons. The sequenced sample was blood. Receptors originate from a young man with Graves' ophthalmopathy. CDR3s include the opening cysteine and the closing phenylalanine or tryptophan. D genes are given only for firm matches. Part of the rows lack a size; the others show once, few, many or a class for expanded clones.

V gene	J gene	D gene	clone size	CDR3 protein	CDR3 DNA
TRBV5-1	TRBJ1-4	NA	NA	CASSLGGAGHEKLFF	TGCGCCAGCAGCTTGGGGGGCGCAGGGCATGAAAAACTGTTTTTT
TRBV30	TRBJ1-2	TRBD1	many	CAWTRGQRAYGYTF	TGTGCCTGGACCAGGGGGCAGAGAGCCTATGGCTACACCTTC
TRBV4-1	TRBJ2-5	NA	many	CASSRLRGETQYF	TGCGCCAGCAGCCGGCTAAGGGGGGAGACCCAGTACTTC
TRBV5-1	TRBJ2-3	NA	NA	CASSKRRGEPADTQYF	TGCGCCAGCAGCAAGAGGAGGGGGGAGCCGGCAGATACGCAGTATTTT
TRBV27	TRBJ2-7	NA	many	CASSPPQGLSYEQYF	TGTGCCAGCAGCCCGCCCCAGGGTCTCTCCTACGAGCAGTACTTC
TRBV2	TRBJ2-7	TRBD1	many	CASSLQTGGGYEQYF	TGTGCCAGCAGCCTTCAGACAGGGGGAGGCTACGAGCAGTACTTC
TRBV11-2	TRBJ2-7	NA	NA	CASSLVGARGEQYF	TGTGCCAGCAGCTTAGTTGGGGCCCGGGGGGAGCAGTACTTC
TRBV6-5	TRBJ2-2	NA	NA	CASSYSPRSGELFF	TGTGCCAGCAGTTACTCTCCCAGATCCGGGGAGCTGTTTTTT
TRBV12-3/TRBV12-4	TRBJ2-7	TRBD1	NA	CASSGIRGQYEQYF	TGTGCCAGCAGCGGCATTAGGGGACAGTACGAGCAGTACTTC
TRBV7-9	TRBJ2-5	NA	many	CASSLHGQETQYF	TGTGCCAGCAGCTTACACGGACAAGAGACCCAGTACTTC
TRBV6-5	TRBJ2-2	NA	NA	CASSYFSGELFF	TGTGCCAGCAGTTATTTTTCCGGGGAGCTGTTTTTT
TRBV5-1	TRBJ2-2	NA	NA	CASSPLFANTGELFF	TGCGCCAGCAGCCCTCTTTTCGCGAACACCGGGGAGCTGTTTTTT
TRBV7-8	TRBJ2-3	TRBD2	many	CASSLPATSGGAGDTQYF	TGTGCCAGCAGCTTACCCGCGACTAGCGGGGGGGCCGGGGATACGCAGTATTTT
TRBV6-1	TRBJ2-3	TRBD1	NA	CASSEQGAADTQYF	TGTGCCAGCAGTGAACAGGGGGCGGCAGATACGCAGTATTTT
TRBV7-9	TRBJ1-1	NA	NA	CASSRGGGTEAFF	TGTGCCAGCAGCAGGGGGGGAGGAACTGAAGCTTTCTTT
TRBV11-2	TRBJ2-7	NA	few	CASSSRLGQGISYEQYF	TGTGCCAGCAGTTCCCGGCTAGGGCAGGGGATCTCCTACGAGCAGTACTTC
TRBV6-2/TRBV6-3	TRBJ2-5	NA	many	CASSQSQPPQYF	TGTGCCAGCAGCCAAAGCCAGCCTCCCCAGTACTTC
TRBV19	TRBJ1-2	TRBD1	NA	CASRDRENSNYGYTF	TGTGCCAGCCGGGACAGGGAAAACTCTAACTATGGCTACACCTTC
TRBV6-2/TRBV6-3	TRBJ2-2	TRBD2	NA	CASGLADTGELFF	TGTGCCAGCGGGCTAGCGGACACCGGGGAGCTGTTTTTT
TRBV3-1	TRBJ2-5	NA	few	CASSQELGKTQYF	TGTGCCAGCAGCCAAGAACTAGGGAAGACCCAGTACTTC
TRBV7-8	TRBJ1-6	NA	many	CASSPQESSYNSPLHF	TGTGCCAGCAGCCCCCAAGAGAGCTCCTATAATTCACCCCTCCACTTT
TRBV6-1	TRBJ2-3	NA	many	CASSIVQGRGDTQYF	TGTGCCAGCAGTATCGTCCAGGGCCGGGGAGATACGCAGTATTTT